Following are 30 T cell receptor beta chains from one sample sequenced in a study of CD8+ T cells in alopecia areata. In each case, RNA was isolated and then reverse transcribed into cDNA as the sequencing template. Sequencing used immunoSEQ multiplex PCR; TCRdb keeps in-frame clones, though not all of them. The sample has 90,000 to 150,000 clones; less than 45% are singletons. Sample: CD4+ T cells sorted from blood. The source of these receptors is a human donor with alopecia areata.

The gene calls are TRBV30 and TRBJ2-7; TRBD1 matches at 8 bases. V lost 3 bases, J lost 5 bases, and 9 bases stayed unmatched. Germline CDR1 and CDR2: GTSNPN and SVGIG (reference sequence). The CDR3 covers 14 residues. The CDR3 DNA is TGTGCCTGGAGGACCAGGGGGCGCGGCCACGAGCAGTACTTC. As protein: CAWRTRGRGHEQYF.

This clone was seen more than once but under ten times. The V and J genes are TRBV15 and TRBJ2-3; the D is unclear. V was pared by 3 bases and J by 4 bases, with 14 bases between. Germline lookup yields CDR1 LNHNV and CDR2 YYDKDF (reference sequence). The CDR3 runs to 15 residues. CDR3 region: CATSSRVSGADTQYF. CDR3 nucleotide sequence: TGTGCCACCAGCAGCAGAGTCAGTGGCGCAGATACGCAGTATTTT. The whole variable domain, filled in from reference TRBV15 and TRBJ2-3, reads DAMVIQNPRYQVTQFGKPVTLSCSQTLNHNVMYWYQQKSSQAPKLLFHYYDKDFNNEADTPDNFQSRRPNTSFCFLDIRSPGLGDTAMYLCATSSRVSGADTQYFGPGTRLTVL.

The chain couples TRBV9 to TRBJ1-2, with D hard to call. V was shortened by 4 bases and J by 8 bases, with 24 bases between the two germline ends. Looked up from germline, CDR1 is SGDLS and CDR2 is YYNGEE. The CDR3 runs 16 residues. CDR3 region: CASSRSVGGRGLGYTF. For the CDR3, the DNA is TGTGCCAGCAGCCGCTCTGTGGGAGGGCGGGGATTGGGCTACACCTTC.

This clone was seen only a few times. V usage is TRBV28 and J usage is TRBJ1-2, with no clear D. The germline V gene encodes CDR1 MDHEN and CDR2 SYDVKM. The CDR3 is made up of 13 amino acids. V shed 2 bases and J shed 8 bases, with 12 bases lying between them. CDR3 sequence reads: CASSLTQSSGYTF. The CDR3 nucleotides read TGTGCCAGCAGTTTAACCCAGTCGTCCGGCTACACCTTC.

This clone was counted a few times. The chain uses TRBV29-1 and TRBJ1-1; D possibly corresponds to TRBD1 (5 bases). The V and J ends lost 6 bases and 0 bases respectively, with 11 bases between them. The CDR3 spans 13 residues. Germline V gene lookup returns CDR1 SQVTM and CDR2 ANQGSEA. CDR3 bases: TGCAGCGTCGTCGAGACAGTGAACACTGAAGCTTTCTTT. It is translated as CSVVETVNTEAFF.

This clone was detected only a few times. V is TRBV10-3 and J is TRBJ1-1; D is unresolved. Trimming took 4 bases from V and 1 from J, leaving 16 bases between them. The CDR3 totals 16 residues. CDR1 ENHRY and CDR2 SYGVKD come from the germline V gene. The CDR3 sequence: CAISGSFLEGNTEAFF. DNA of the CDR3: TGTGCCATCAGTGGGTCCTTTCTTGAGGGGAACACTGAAGCTTTCTTT.

The chain combines TRBV30 with TRBJ2-6, with TRBD1 identical over 8 bases. Germline CDR1 GTSNPN, CDR2 SVGIG (reference sequence). The CDR3 has 15 amino acids. Unmatched junction bases numbered 7, after V lost 8 bases and J lost 1 base. This CDR3 reads CARGQGRSGANVLTF. CDR3 sequence (DNA): TGTGCCCGAGGACAGGGTAGGTCTGGGGCCAACGTCCTGACTTTC.

The V gene is TRBV4-1, the J gene TRBJ2-7; 15 bases match TRBD2. Germline loops: CDR1 MGHRA, CDR2 YSYEKL. With V trimmed by 0 bases and J by 4 bases, 13 bases remained unmatched. This CDR3 contains 20 residues. The CDR3 protein is CASSQDIHGLAGGPRYEQYF. CDR3 nucleotides: TGCGCCAGCAGCCAAGATATTCACGGACTAGCGGGAGGGCCTCGGTACGAGCAGTACTTC.

The rearrangement uses TRBV4-1 and TRBJ1-2, with TRBD1 as a possible D gene (6 bases). Germline CDR1 MGHRA, CDR2 YSYEKL. The V end was cut by 0 bases, the J end by 8 bases, with 16 bases between. The CDR3 loop spans 15 amino acids. This chain's CDR3 is CASSQEETPGVGYTF. The DNA of the CDR3 is TGCGCCAGCAGCCAAGAAGAGACTCCAGGGGTGGGCTACACCTTC.

The rearrangement links TRBV23-1 to TRBJ2-1; 7 positions agree with TRBD1. TRBV23-1 has ORF status, its function being uncertain. The CDR3 extends over 17 amino acids. V lost 4 bases and J lost 4; bases outside the gene matches: 13. In DNA, the CDR3 is TGCGCCAGCAGTCCTACCGGGACAGAACAAACATACAATGAGCAGTTCTTC. It specifies CASSPTGTEQTYNEQFF.

V is TRBV5-1 and J is TRBJ2-1; 9 bases match TRBD2. CDR1 is SGHRS, CDR2 YFSETQ, per germline. The CDR3 has 18 residues. The ends lost 4 bases at V and 6 bases at J; junction bases unmatched: 17. CDR3 DNA sequence: TGCGCCAGCAGCACCCAGCCACTTCTGGCGGGGGGGGGCAATGAGCAGTTCTTC. Translating it yields CASSTQPLLAGGGNEQFF.

This clone has a handful of counts. The rearrangement links TRBV9 to TRBJ2-1; 8 bases map to TRBD1. The CDR3 has 15 residues. CDR1 SGDLS and CDR2 YYNGEE come from the germline V gene. V lost 4 bases and J lost 7; bases outside the gene matches: 10. The CDR3: CASSTDRGPVNEQFF. The CDR3 DNA reads as TGTGCCAGCAGCACCGACAGGGGTCCAGTTAATGAGCAGTTCTTC.

This chain links TRBV4-3 with TRBJ2-3, with D tentatively TRBD2 (5 bases). CDR1 and CDR2 from the germline V gene are LGHNA and YSLEER. Trimming stripped 0 bases from V and 0 bases from J, with 10 bases between. The CDR3 runs 16 residues. Here the CDR3 DNA reads TGCGCCAGCAGCCAAGACGAGGGCGGTAGCACAGATACGCAGTATTTT. Translation: CASSQDEGGSTDTQYF.

This clone was picked up a small number of times. The genes are TRBV29-1 and TRBJ1-5; the D is unclear. The germline V gene encodes CDR1 SQVTM and CDR2 ANQGSEA. V lost 4 bases and J lost 6, with 10 bases in between. The length of the CDR3 is 12 residues. CDR3 region: CSVGEGGQPQHF. The CDR3 bases are TGCAGCGTTGGGGAAGGCGGTCAGCCCCAGCATTTT. The complete variable domain, with remaining parts taken from reference TRBV29-1 and TRBJ1-5, reads SAVISQKPSRDICQRGTSLTIQCQVDSQVTMMFWYRQQPGQSLTLIATANQGSEATYESGFVIDKFPISRPNLTFSTLTVSNMSPEDSSIYLCSVGEGGQPQHFGDGTRLSIL.

This chain connects TRBV5-1 to TRBJ2-7; D not resolved. Trimming shortened V by 4 bases and J by 0 bases, and 11 bases separated the two germline ends. The CDR3 totals 14 residues. Germline V gene data show CDR1 as SGHRS and CDR2 as YFSETQ. CDR3 nucleotides: TGCGCCAGCAGCCAACCCGAGAGCTCCTACGAGCAGTACTTC. Residues: CASSQPESSYEQYF.

The genes are TRBV28 and TRBJ2-6; weak D call: TRBD2 (5 bases). Trimming cost V 1 base and J 2 bases, with 6 bases left between them. This CDR3 region has 15 residues. Germline V gene sequence: CDR1 MDHEN, CDR2 SYDVKM. The CDR3 is CASSLYGTGANVLTF. As DNA, the CDR3 is TGTGCCAGCAGTTTATACGGGACTGGGGCCAACGTCCTGACTTTC.

This clone was counted only a few times. The chain combines TRBV5-1 with TRBJ2-7; no definite D call. The germline V gene has CDR1 SGHRS and CDR2 YFSETQ. The germline V and J ends were trimmed by 0 bases and 2 bases, with 9 bases remaining between them. The CDR3 length is 14 residues. Here the CDR3 DNA reads TGCGCCAGCAGCTTGGGGCCGGTGGCCTACGAGCAGTACTTC. This sequence encodes CASSLGPVAYEQYF.

J is TRBJ2-3 and V is TRBV2; D is unresolved. The length of the CDR3 is 13 residues. The V and J ends lost 2 bases and 6 bases respectively, with 9 bases between them. Germline V gene data show CDR1 as SNHLY and CDR2 as FYNNEI. The DNA for the CDR3 is TGTGCCAGCAGTGAACCGCCAGGTGATACGCAGTATTTT. It translates to CASSEPPGDTQYF.

This clone was recorded many times. V is TRBV7-9 and J is TRBJ1-6; D is ambiguous. The CDR3 is 14 amino acids. Germline V CDR1 and CDR2: SEHNR, FQNEAQ (reference sequence). V lost 0 bases to trimming and J lost 7 bases, with 7 bases between them. The CDR3 coding sequence is TGTGCCAGCAGCTTAGCGCCTAGGAATTCACCCCTCCACTTT. This codes for CASSLAPRNSPLHF.

The V call is TRBV14, the J call TRBJ1-1, with 12 positions matching TRBD1. Per germline, CDR1 SGHDN and CDR2 FVKESK. The CDR3 contains 17 residues. Trimming at V came to 5 bases and at J to 0 bases, leaving 7 bases not matched to a gene. The CDR3 loop reads CASSNRDRGRVNTEAFF. CDR3 DNA: TGTGCCAGCAGCAACAGGGACAGGGGGCGGGTGAACACTGAAGCTTTCTTT. The full variable domain, its missing parts supplied by reference TRBV14 and TRBJ1-1, is EAGVTQFPSHSVIEKGQTVTLRCDPISGHDNLYWYRRVMGKEIKFLLHFVKESKQDESGMPNNRFLAERTGGTYSTLKVQPAELEDSGVYFCASSNRDRGRVNTEAFFGQGTRLTVV.

This clone has a handful of counts. The chain has TRBV7-2 and TRBJ2-7; 7 bases are shared with TRBD1. Germline CDR1 is SGHTA and CDR2 is FQGNSA. This CDR3 comprises 13 residues. Trimming at V came to 6 bases and at J to 4 bases, leaving 6 bases not matched to a gene. CDR3 sequence: CASRQPGQYEQYF. The CDR3 bases are TGTGCCAGCAGGCAGCCGGGACAGTACGAGCAGTACTTC.

The chain is built from TRBV7-8 and TRBJ2-7, with 11 positions matching TRBD1. Germline values: CDR1 SGHVS, CDR2 FQNEAQ. With V trimmed by 5 bases and J by 3 bases, 6 bases remained unmatched. The CDR3 runs to 15 residues. CDR3 coding DNA: TGTGCCAGCAGCACGAGGACAGGGGGCATCTACGAGCAGTACTTC. It codes for CASSTRTGGIYEQYF. The entire variable domain, with the rest obtained from reference TRBV7-8 and TRBJ2-7, is as follows: GAGVSQSPRYKVAKRGQDVALRCDPISGHVSLFWYQQALGQGPEFLTYFQNEAQLDKSGLPSDRFFAERPEGSVSTLKIQRTQQEDSAVYLCASSTRTGGIYEQYFGPGTRLTVT.

This clone was counted between two and nine times. The chain joins TRBV14 to TRBJ1-2; D might be TRBD1 (6 bases). The ends were cut back, 5 bases at V and 4 bases at J, with 11 bases in the middle. The germline CDR1 and CDR2 sequences are SGHDN and FVKESK. The CDR3 runs to 13 residues. The CDR3 DNA follows: TGTGCCAGCAGCATCGACAGGAGCTATGGCTACACCTTC. It codes for CASSIDRSYGYTF.

A few counts support this clone. The chain combines TRBV2 with TRBJ2-1; 13 bases line up with TRBD2. In germline, CDR1 is SNHLY, CDR2 FYNNEI. J was trimmed by 9 bases and V by 11 bases; bases with no gene match: 13. The CDR3 runs 15 residues. This CDR3 is CAGRTSGSKSAEQFF. CDR3 nucleotide sequence: TGTGCCGGACGGACTAGCGGGAGCAAATCTGCTGAGCAGTTCTTC.

The chain carries TRBV5-1 and TRBJ2-2; 9 bases are a match to TRBD1. The CDR3 loop spans 15 amino acids. The germline V gene has CDR1 SGHRS and CDR2 YFSETQ. The V segment lost 3 bases and the J segment 4 bases; nucleotides outside the gene matches: 4. CDR3 region: CASSSGQGFTGELFF. Here the CDR3 DNA reads TGCGCCAGCAGCTCCGGACAGGGGTTCACCGGGGAGCTGTTTTTT.

This clone was found a few times. This chain connects TRBV18 to TRBJ2-3; D possibly matches TRBD1 or TRBD2 (6 bases each). The CDR3 is 14 amino acids. CDR1 is KGHSH and CDR2 is LQKENI in the germline V gene. The germline V and J ends were trimmed by 6 bases and 5 bases, with 15 bases remaining between them. The CDR3 protein is CASSLTGAGDTQYF. For the CDR3, the DNA is TGTGCCAGCTCTCTGACGGGGGCAGGAGATACGCAGTATTTT.

As to this clone: Additional DNA sequences in this sample encode the identical CDR3. The J gene is TRBJ2-5, the V gene TRBV30; D is unresolved. V was pared by 0 bases and J by 1 base, with 6 bases between. Germline CDR1 GTSNPN, CDR2 SVGIG (reference sequence). The CDR3 is made up of 13 amino acids. CDR3 region: CAWSVGRQETQYF. CDR3 DNA sequence: TGTGCCTGGAGTGTAGGGCGCCAAGAGACCCAGTACTTC.

The rearrangement joins TRBV27 to TRBJ1-2, with TRBD1 identical over 7 bases. Germline assignment: CDR1 MNHEY and CDR2 SMNVEV (reference sequence). The CDR3 is made up of 13 amino acids. V shed 3 bases, J shed 3 bases, and the junction held 1 base outside the gene matches. The CDR3 coding sequence is TGTGCCAGCAGTTTCGACAGGGACTATGGCTACACCTTC. The encoded protein is CASSFDRDYGYTF.

This chain joins TRBV9 and TRBJ2-3; D remains unclear. Trimming removed 2 bases from V and 2 bases from J, with 9 bases in between. Germline CDR1 SGDLS, CDR2 YYNGEE. This CDR3 has 14 residues. The CDR3 DNA is TGTGCCAGCAGCGTTGGCAGGATCACAGATACGCAGTATTTT. This translates into CASSVGRITDTQYF.

This rearrangement joins TRBV29-1 to TRBJ2-7; 8 bases are shared with TRBD1. J gave up 1 base and V 3 bases, and 8 bases lay outside the gene matches. Germline CDR1 reads SQVTM; CDR2 reads ANQGSEA. The CDR3 is 15 amino acids. The CDR3 nucleotides are TGCAGCGTTGACTTAGGACAGGGTCTGTCCTACGAGCAGTACTTC. This gives the protein CSVDLGQGLSYEQYF.